A single count supports the clone carrying this T cell receptor beta chain. The sample belongs to a study of blood T cell repertoires in COVID-19. This CDR3 has 16 residues. CDR1 LGHDT and CDR2 YNNKEL come from the germline V gene (reference sequence). V dropped 4 bases and J dropped 5; count of bases not matched to a gene: 9. Using immunoSEQ multiplex PCR, the repertoire was profiled, and TCRdb retains in-frame clones only, with some absent. The table includes approximately 150,000 clones, 85% to 90% detected once. The receptor was isolated from a man older than 75 with acute or convalescent COVID-19. Sequencing input: peripheral blood. The chain combines TRBV3-1 (or the pseudogene TRBV3-2) with TRBJ2-3, with 10 nucleotides matching TRBD2. The CDR3, as DNA: TGTGCCAGCAGCCGAAATCAGCGGGGGGGCCTAGATACGCAGTATTTT. Residues: CASSRNQRGGLDTQYF.